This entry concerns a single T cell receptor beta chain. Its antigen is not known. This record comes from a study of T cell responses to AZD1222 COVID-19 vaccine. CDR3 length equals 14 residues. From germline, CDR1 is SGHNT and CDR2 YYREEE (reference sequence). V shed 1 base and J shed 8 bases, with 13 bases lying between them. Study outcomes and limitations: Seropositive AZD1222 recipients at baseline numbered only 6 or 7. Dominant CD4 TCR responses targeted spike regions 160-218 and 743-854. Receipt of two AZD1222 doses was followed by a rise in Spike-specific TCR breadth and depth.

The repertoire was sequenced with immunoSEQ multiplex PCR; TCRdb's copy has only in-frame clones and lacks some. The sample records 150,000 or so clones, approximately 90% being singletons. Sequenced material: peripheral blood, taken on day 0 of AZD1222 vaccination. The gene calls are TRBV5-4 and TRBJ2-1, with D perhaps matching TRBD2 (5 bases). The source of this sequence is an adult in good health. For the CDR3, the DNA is TGTGCCAGCAGCTTGCGAGCGGAGCTGGATGAGCAGTTCTTC. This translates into CASSLRAELDEQFF.